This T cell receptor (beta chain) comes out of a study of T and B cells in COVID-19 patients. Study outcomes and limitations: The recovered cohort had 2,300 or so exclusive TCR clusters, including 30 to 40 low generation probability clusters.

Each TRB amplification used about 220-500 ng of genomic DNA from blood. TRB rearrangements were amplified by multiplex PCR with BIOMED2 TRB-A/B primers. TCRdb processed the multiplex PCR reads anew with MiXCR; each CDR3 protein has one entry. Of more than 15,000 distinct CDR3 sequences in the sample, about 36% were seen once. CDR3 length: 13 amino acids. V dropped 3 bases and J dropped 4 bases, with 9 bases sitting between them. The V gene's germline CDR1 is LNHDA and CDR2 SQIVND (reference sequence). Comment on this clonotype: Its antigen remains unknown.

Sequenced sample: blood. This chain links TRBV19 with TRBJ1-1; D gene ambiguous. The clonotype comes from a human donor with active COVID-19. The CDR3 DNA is TGTGCCAGTAGTATCGGGGAGATCACTGAAGCTTTCTTT. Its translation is CASSIGEITEAFF.